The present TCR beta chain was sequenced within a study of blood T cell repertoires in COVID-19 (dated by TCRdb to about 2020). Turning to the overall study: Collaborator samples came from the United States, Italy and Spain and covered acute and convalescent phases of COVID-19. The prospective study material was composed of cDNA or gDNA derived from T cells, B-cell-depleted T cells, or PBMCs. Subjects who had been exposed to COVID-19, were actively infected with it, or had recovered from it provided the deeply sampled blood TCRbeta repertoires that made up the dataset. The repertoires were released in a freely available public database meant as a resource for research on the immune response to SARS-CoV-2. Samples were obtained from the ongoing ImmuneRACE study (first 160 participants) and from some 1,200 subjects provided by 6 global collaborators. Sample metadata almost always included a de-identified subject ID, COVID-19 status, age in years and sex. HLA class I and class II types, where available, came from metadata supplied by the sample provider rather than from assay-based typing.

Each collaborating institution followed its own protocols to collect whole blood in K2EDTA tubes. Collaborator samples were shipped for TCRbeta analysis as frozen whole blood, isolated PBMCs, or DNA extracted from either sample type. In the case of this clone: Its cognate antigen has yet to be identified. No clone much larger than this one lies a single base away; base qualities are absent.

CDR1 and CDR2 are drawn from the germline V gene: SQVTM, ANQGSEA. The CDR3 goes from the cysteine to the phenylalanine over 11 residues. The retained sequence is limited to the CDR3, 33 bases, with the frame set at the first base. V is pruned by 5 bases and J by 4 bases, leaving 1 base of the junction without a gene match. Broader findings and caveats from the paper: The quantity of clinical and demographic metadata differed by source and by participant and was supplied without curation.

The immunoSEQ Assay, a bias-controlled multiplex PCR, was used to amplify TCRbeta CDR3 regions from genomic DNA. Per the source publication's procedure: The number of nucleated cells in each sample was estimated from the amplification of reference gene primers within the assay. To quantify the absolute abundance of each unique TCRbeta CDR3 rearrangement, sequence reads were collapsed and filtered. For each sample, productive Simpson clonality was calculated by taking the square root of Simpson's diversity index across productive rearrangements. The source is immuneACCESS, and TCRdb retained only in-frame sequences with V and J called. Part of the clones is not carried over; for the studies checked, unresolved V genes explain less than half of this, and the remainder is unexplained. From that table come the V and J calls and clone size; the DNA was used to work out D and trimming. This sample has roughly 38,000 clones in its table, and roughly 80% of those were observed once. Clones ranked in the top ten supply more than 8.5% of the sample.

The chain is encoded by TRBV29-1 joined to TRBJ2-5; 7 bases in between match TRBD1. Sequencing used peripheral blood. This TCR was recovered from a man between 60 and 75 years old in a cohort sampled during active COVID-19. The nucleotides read TGCAGCGTTCGGACAGGAGAGACCCAGTACTTC. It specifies CSVRTGETQYF.